This TCR beta chain came from a study of response to subunit inactivated influenza vaccine. General observations from the study: Few new T cells, the authors suggested, are recruited by each seasonal influenza vaccination.

Germline assignment: CDR1 LGHDT and CDR2 YNNKEL (reference sequence). Trimming stripped 4 bases from V and 0 bases from J, with 10 bases between. This CDR3 region has 16 residues. From the RT-PCR reads, TCRdb called clonotypes with MiXCR, one entry per CDR3 protein. The top ten clones hold about 10% of a sample with over 300,000 distinct CDR3 sequences, 20% to 25% of them seen once. For this clonotype: Its matching antigen is unknown.

The material was PBMCs from blood, obtained about 20 months after vaccination. V gene TRBV3-1 combines with J gene TRBJ2-6; no clear D gene. This sequence originates from a man in his fifties or sixties who received an inactivated influenza vaccine. The CDR3 region has the DNA TGTGCCAGCAGCCTCGGACCGCTCTCTGGGGCCAACGTCCTGACTTTC. It translates to CASSLGPLSGANVLTF.